The source of this TCR beta chain is a study of blood T cell repertoires in COVID-19. Measured with immunoSEQ multiplex PCR; TCRdb has only the in-frame clones, and not every one. The sample lists 100,000 or so clones; 86% were seen once. CDR3 length: 17 amino acids. V lost 1 base, J lost 0 bases, and 12 bases lay in between. Per the germline V gene, CDR1 is LNHNV and CDR2 is YYDKDF (reference sequence). This clone was seen a few times. Recovery among Cohort 3 donors was established by two negative PCRs, clearance, or symptom resolution. The sequencing input was PBMCs or T cells enriched from blood (not recorded which). The V call is TRBV15, the J call TRBJ1-4; D not resolved. The sequence came from a woman aged 45-60 years who had recovered from COVID-19. CDR3 residues: CATSRVRTRATNEKLFF. The CDR3 DNA sequence: TGTGCCACCAGCAGAGTCCGGACTCGAGCAACTAATGAAAAACTGTTTTTT.